This entry is about one TCR beta chain. The antigen remains undetermined. Germline CDR1 and CDR2: MDHEN and SYDVKM. The junction had 11 bases not matched to a gene; V was cut back by 5 bases and J by 7 bases. The CDR3 totals 16 residues. This record comes from a study of cytomegalovirus exposure and HLA in healthy donors. It was with 60 Vbeta and 13 Jbeta primers that the PCR ran. Per the authors' pipeline: The count from a later analysis was 79 million or so unique TCR beta chains, 9 million to 12 million of them shared. Some clones are missing from TCRdb's copy, which holds only in-frame ones; the method was immunoSEQ multiplex PCR. V, J and clone size are those of that table, while D and trimming were read from the DNA. The data show about 130,000 clones, 80% seen once. Study results and caveats: While the bulk of TCR sequences proved rare, some public TCRs turned up in many donors. With further analysis later on, most CMV-associated TCR beta chains appeared HLA-restricted.

The sample consisted of PBMCs. This receptor was obtained from a man aged 30 to 45 in good health and CMV-seronegative. The rearrangement links TRBV28 to TRBJ1-5; 10 bases are shared with TRBD1. The CDR3 loop is CASSPTGGASGQPQHF. The CDR3 DNA sequence: TGTGCCAGCAGTCCGACAGGGGGCGCCTCTGGGCAGCCCCAGCATTTT. Based on the CDR3 plus reference TRBV28 and TRBJ1-5, the full variable domain is DVKVTQSSRYLVKRTGEKVFLECVQDMDHENMFWYRQDPGLGLRLIYFSYDVKMKEKGDIPEGYSVSREKKERFSLILESASTNQTSMYLCASSPTGGASGQPQHFGDGTRLSIL.